This T cell receptor (beta chain) appears in the sequencing data of a study of T cell repertoires in cytomegalovirus infection. As for the study in general: In public TCR beta signatures, there were indications of both CMV infection and matching HLA type.

In its sample, this clonotype was seen many times. Its matching antigen is unknown. TCRdb reanalysed the reads using MiXCR and keeps one entry per CDR3 protein. The repertoire holds around 100,000 distinct CDR3 sequences, 10% seen once, with roughly 29% in the top ten. Overall study findings and caveats: The ex vivo response was dominated by HLA-C-restricted CMV-specific TCR beta clonotypes. There were carriers of CMV plus the relevant HLA, and cumulative public TCR beta family frequency identified them.

V was pared by 1 base and J by 12 bases, with 10 bases between. The CDR3 has 12 amino acids. Germline loops: CDR1 SGHTA, CDR2 FQGNSA. Sequenced sample: PBMCs, sequenced either directly or after in vitro stimulation (not recorded which). The sequence derives from a human donor in good health (CMV status not recorded). Some clones in this sample may be carry-over from other donors' samples. The V and J genes are TRBV7-2 and TRBJ2-1; D not certain. The DNA for the CDR3 is TGTGCCAGCAGCTTAGTGACGAGCCGGCAGTTCTTC. It is translated as CASSLVTSRQFF.